The 18 T cell receptor beta chains given below trace back to one sample, sequenced in a study of blood T cells in healthy people across ages. For the second PCR, which ran for about 6 to 11 cycles, a sample-barcoded 5' primer and a J-beta primer mix were used. TCRdb used MiXCR to reprocess the 5' RACE reads, holding one entry per CDR3 protein. Here the sample spans some 640,000 distinct CDR3 sequences, 25% to 35% being singletons. The specimen sequenced was blood. Source of these receptors: a woman of 80 years or more in good health.

This clonotype occurred many times. The gene calls are TRBV13 and TRBJ2-7, with D perhaps TRBD1 or TRBD2 (5 bases each). The CDR3 is 15 residues long. CDR1 and CDR2 from the germline V gene are PRHDT and FYEKMQ (reference sequence). V was trimmed by 0 bases and J by 1 base, leaving 10 bases between them. The CDR3 DNA reads TGTGCCAGCAGCTTAGGCCGGGACGGATCCTACGAGCAGTACTTC. Its protein is CASSLGRDGSYEQYF.

The gene calls are TRBV29-1 and TRBJ1-1; TRBD1 might be the D (5 bases). The V gene lost 8 bases and the J gene lost 4 bases, with 17 bases spanning the gap. The germline gives CDR1 SQVTM, CDR2 ANQGSEA. CDR3 length equals 13 residues. The CDR3 loop is CSLVQAPGTEAFF. The CDR3 DNA follows: TGCAGCTTAGTACAGGCACCCGGCACTGAAGCTTTCTTT. The full variable domain, rest sourced from reference TRBV29-1 and TRBJ1-1, is SAVISQKPSRDICQRGTSLTIQCQVDSQVTMMFWYRQQPGQSLTLIATANQGSEATYESGFVIDKFPISRPNLTFSTLTVSNMSPEDSSIYLCSLVQAPGTEAFFGQGTRLTVV.

This clonotype has at least ten counts. V gene TRBV6-5 combines with J gene TRBJ1-2, with a tentative D call TRBD1 (5 bases). The CDR3 consists of 15 residues. The V gene's germline CDR1 is MNHEY and CDR2 SVGAGI. V lost 8 bases and J lost 0, with 16 bases in between. The CDR3: CASSLGTISNYGYTF. The CDR3 DNA is TGTGCCAGCTCCCTCGGGACTATTTCTAACTATGGCTACACCTTC.

This clonotype was recorded many times. The chain carries TRBV7-3 and TRBJ2-3, with 7 positions matching TRBD1. CDR3 length: 15 amino acids. Trimming at V came to 4 bases and at J to 1 base, leaving 5 bases not matched to a gene. Germline V gene data show CDR1 as SGHTA and CDR2 as FQGTGA. CDR3 DNA sequence: TGTGCCAGCAGCTCGGGACAGCATGGCACAGATACGCAGTATTTT. It translates to CASSSGQHGTDTQYF.

This chain uses TRBV6-1 with TRBJ1-2; the D is unclear. Deletions cut 10 bases from V and 4 bases from J, with 16 bases between. The CDR3 contains 13 residues. Germline assignment: CDR1 MNHNS and CDR2 SASEGT. CDR3 residues: CATRREVFYGYTF. The CDR3 DNA sequence: TGTGCCACCCGTCGAGAGGTTTTCTATGGCTACACCTTC.

This clonotype was counted at least ten times. J is TRBJ1-5 and V is TRBV7-8, with D hard to call. V was trimmed by 0 bases and J by 4 bases, leaving 10 bases between them. Germline CDR1 reads SGHVS; CDR2 reads FQNEAQ. This CDR3 spans 15 amino acids. Written as DNA, the CDR3 is TGTGCCAGCAGCTTAGCGCGGTTGGAAAATCAGCCCCAGCATTTT. Amino acid sequence: CASSLARLENQPQHF.

This clonotype was observed many times. The chain has TRBV4-1 and TRBJ2-3, with TRBD2 matching 8 bases. Germline CDR1 is MGHRA and CDR2 is YSYEKL. After removal of 2 bases from V and 6 bases from J, the junction contained 7 bases not matched to a gene. This CDR3 is built from 15 residues. Written as DNA, the CDR3 is TGCGCCAGCAGCCAATCGGGGGGGGTCGTGGATACGCAGTATTTT. Encoded protein: CASSQSGGVVDTQYF.

Many counts were recorded for this clonotype. CDR3 coding DNA: TGTGCCACGTCGCCGGGTGAGGGGCAAGAGACCCAGTACTTC. This gives the protein CATSPGEGQETQYF. This chain uses TRBV24-1 with TRBJ2-5, with D perhaps assigned TRBD1 or TRBD2 (5 bases each). The CDR3 length is 14 residues. Trimming pared 10 bases from V and 2 bases from J, leaving 16 bases between. Germline CDR1 KGHDR, CDR2 SFDVKD.

This clonotype has at least ten counts. The gene calls are TRBV7-6 and TRBJ1-5; no definite D call. The V end lost 5 bases, the J end lost 0 bases, and 11 bases lay between the germline ends. Germline V gene sequence: CDR1 SGHVS, CDR2 FNYEAQ. CDR3 size: 15 residues. Here the CDR3 DNA reads TGTGCCAGCAGCCCGATGGGAGGTAGCAATCAGCCCCAGCATTTT. Amino acid sequence: CASSPMGGSNQPQHF.

This clonotype showed up just once. The chain is built from TRBV9 and TRBJ2-1, with TRBD2 as a possible D gene (6 bases). V was shortened by 0 bases and J by 2 bases, with 9 bases between the two germline ends. CDR3 length equals 15 residues. Germline V lookup: CDR1 SGDLS, CDR2 YYNGEE. Here the CDR3 reads CASSVGGEAYNEQFF. CDR3 DNA: TGTGCCAGCAGCGTAGGCGGGGAGGCCTACAATGAGCAGTTCTTC.

Of note for this clonotype: This may arise from a read error, as a much more abundant clone is one base away. This chain uses TRBV7-2 with TRBJ2-6, with 7 bases fitting TRBD1. The germline gives CDR1 SGHTA, CDR2 FQGNSA. This CDR3 comprises 19 residues. In DNA, the CDR3 is TGTGCCAGCAGCTTAGCTGGCAGGGGGACAAGCTCTGGGGCCAACGTCCCGACTTTC. The encoded protein is CASSLAGRGTSSGANVPTF.

This clonotype was detected ten times or more. V is TRBV7-2 and J is TRBJ1-1; possibly TRBD1 for D (5 bases). The CDR3 contains 14 residues. Trimming shortened V by 8 bases and J by 5 bases, and 18 bases separated the two germline ends. The germline CDR1 and CDR2 sequences are SGHTA and FQGNSA. DNA for the CDR3: TGTGCCAGCCTGGGTGCTGCGGGGCGAACTGAAGCTTTCTTT. Its protein product is CASLGAAGRTEAFF.

This clonotype was recorded a few times. V is TRBV12-3 or TRBV12-4 and J is TRBJ1-2; 8 bases line up with TRBD1. J was trimmed by 5 bases and V by 9 bases; bases with no gene match: 14. The CDR3 is made up of 15 amino acids. The CDR3 sequence is CASRAGNRGYYGYTF. The CDR3 nucleotides read TGTGCCAGTCGAGCAGGGAACAGGGGGTATTATGGCTACACCTTC.

This clonotype was detected ten times or more. This rearrangement joins TRBV7-6 to TRBJ2-1; D may match TRBD1 or TRBD2 (5 bases each). This CDR3 has 16 residues. V was shortened by 3 bases and J by 4 bases, with 16 bases between the two germline ends. Looked up from germline, CDR1 is SGHVS and CDR2 is FNYEAQ. The CDR3 loop is CASSLWAGDRYNEQFF. Written as DNA, the CDR3 is TGTGCCAGCAGCTTGTGGGCCGGGGACCGATACAATGAGCAGTTCTTC.

In this sample, this clonotype turned up many times. The genes are TRBV12-3 or TRBV12-4 and TRBJ1-1; TRBD1 aligns across 8 bases. There are 15 residues in the CDR3. J was trimmed by 5 bases and V by 6 bases; bases with no gene match: 11. Here the CDR3 DNA reads TGTGCCAGCAGCCCTACGACAGGGGTAGGGACTGAAGCTTTCTTT. It is translated as CASSPTTGVGTEAFF.

This clonotype was observed many times. V and J are TRBV20-1 and TRBJ2-5; D uncertain. The CDR3 covers 15 residues. CDR1 and CDR2 (germline): DFQATT, SNEGSKA (reference sequence). Trimming cost V 0 bases and J 5 bases, with 16 bases left between them. CDR3 in DNA: TGCAGTGCTAGAGATCGGCGACCCCCCCCCGAGACCCAGTACTTC. Residues: CSARDRRPPPETQYF.

The chain links TRBV6-5 to TRBJ1-4; D is perhaps TRBD1 (6 bases). V lost 10 bases and J 5 bases, leaving 14 bases between the germline ends. From germline, CDR1 is MNHEY and CDR2 SVGAGI. The CDR3 has 13 residues. The CDR3 nucleotides read TGTGCCAAATACCTCGGGACAAATGAAAAACTGTTTTTT. This sequence encodes CAKYLGTNEKLFF.

This clonotype was counted ten times or more. This chain joins TRBV6-1 and TRBJ2-1; 10 nucleotides line up with TRBD2. This CDR3 contains 16 residues. The V gene's germline CDR1 is MNHNS and CDR2 SASEGT. V was clipped by 6 bases and J by 12 bases; unmatched bases: 17. CDR3 region: CASSQVASGGASGQFF. The CDR3 DNA follows: TGTGCCAGCAGCCAAGTGGCCAGCGGGGGGGCTAGCGGGCAGTTCTTC.